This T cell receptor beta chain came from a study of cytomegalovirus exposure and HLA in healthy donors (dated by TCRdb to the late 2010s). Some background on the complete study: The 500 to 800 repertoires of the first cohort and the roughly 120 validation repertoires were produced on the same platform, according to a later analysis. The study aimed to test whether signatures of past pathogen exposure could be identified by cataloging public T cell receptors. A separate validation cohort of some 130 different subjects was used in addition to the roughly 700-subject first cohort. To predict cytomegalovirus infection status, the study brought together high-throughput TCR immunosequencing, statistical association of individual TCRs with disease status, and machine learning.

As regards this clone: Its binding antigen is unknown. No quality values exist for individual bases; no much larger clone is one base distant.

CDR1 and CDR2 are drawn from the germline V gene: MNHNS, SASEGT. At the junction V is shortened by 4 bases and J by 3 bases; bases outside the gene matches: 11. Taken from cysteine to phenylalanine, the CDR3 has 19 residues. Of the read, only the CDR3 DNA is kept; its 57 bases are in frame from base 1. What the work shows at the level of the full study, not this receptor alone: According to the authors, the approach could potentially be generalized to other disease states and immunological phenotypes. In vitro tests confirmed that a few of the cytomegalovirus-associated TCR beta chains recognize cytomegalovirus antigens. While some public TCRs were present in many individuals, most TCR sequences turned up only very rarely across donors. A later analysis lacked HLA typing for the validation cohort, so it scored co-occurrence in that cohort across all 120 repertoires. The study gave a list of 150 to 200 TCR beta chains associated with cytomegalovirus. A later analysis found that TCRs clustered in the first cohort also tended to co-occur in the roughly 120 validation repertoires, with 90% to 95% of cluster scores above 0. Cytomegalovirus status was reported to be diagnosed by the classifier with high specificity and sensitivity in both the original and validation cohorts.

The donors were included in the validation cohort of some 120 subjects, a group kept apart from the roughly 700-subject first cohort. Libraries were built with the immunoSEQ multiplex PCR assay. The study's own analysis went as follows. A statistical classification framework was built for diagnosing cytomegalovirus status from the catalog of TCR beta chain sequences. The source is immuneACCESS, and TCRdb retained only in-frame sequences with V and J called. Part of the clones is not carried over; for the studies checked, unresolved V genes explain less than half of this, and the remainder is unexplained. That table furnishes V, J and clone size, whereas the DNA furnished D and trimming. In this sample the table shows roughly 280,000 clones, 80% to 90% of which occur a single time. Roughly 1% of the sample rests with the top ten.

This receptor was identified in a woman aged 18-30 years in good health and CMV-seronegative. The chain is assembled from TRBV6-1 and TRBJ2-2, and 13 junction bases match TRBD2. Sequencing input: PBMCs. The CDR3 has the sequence CASSGGLAGYRVDTGELFF. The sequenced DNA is TGTGCCAGCAGTGGGGGACTAGCGGGATATCGGGTCGACACCGGGGAGCTGTTTTTT.